The 2 T cell receptor beta chains below all came from one sample that was sequenced in a study of T-cell reconstitution after alpha-beta-depleted transplantation in children (dated by TCRdb to 2015 to 2016). Overall study outcomes, separate from this receptor: Over the following months the frequencies of hyperexpanded clones went down, and after one year T-cell counts and TCRbeta diversity were mostly credited to newly produced T cells.

The label giving this sample's treatment or condition can be read as: allogeneic hematopoietic cell transplantation with graft depleted of TCRalphabeta T cells and CD19 B cells. Their antigens are not known. Libraries were made using PCR. Sequencing took place on an Illumina HiSeq 2500. TCR libraries were prepared with molecular barcoding, using unique molecular identifiers to normalize TCRbeta repertoire quantification. Clones were called with MiXCR by TCRdb after fastp trimmed the public reads at Q25, and only in-frame beta chains were retained. Rows are combined by CDR3 protein, so each entry shows the most common genes and DNA. Present in this sample are about 300,000 distinct CDR3 sequences, less than 9.5% of which were seen just once. The ten largest account for approximately 9% of the sample. The sample here was peripheral blood, taken 360 days after TCRalphabeta/CD19-depleted stem cell transplant. The receptor source for this set is a female patient aged 2-9 years who had a stem cell transplant for Fanconi anemia, so the T cells may come from the graft donor.

The sample holds many counts of this clonotype. The genes are TRBV21-1 and TRBJ2-1; the table calls TRBD1, which could not be checked here. TRBV21-1 corresponds to a pseudogene. The CDR3 is 17 amino acids. CDR3 nucleotide sequence: TGTGCCAGCAGCACTCTTATAGGACAGCGTTCCAACGGTGAGCAGTTCTTC. Translating gives CASSTLIGQRSNGEQFF.

In its sample, this clonotype is medium-sized (0.01 to 0.1%). The chain couples TRBV29-1 to TRBJ2-5; TRBD1 agrees at 7 bases. This CDR3 comprises 15 residues. The junction had 13 bases not matched to a gene; V was cut back by 4 bases and J by 5 bases. From germline, CDR1 is SQVTM and CDR2 ANQGSEA. CDR3 region: CSVVLYRGLGETQYF. The DNA for the CDR3 is TGCAGCGTTGTGCTGTACAGGGGATTAGGGGAGACCCAGTACTTC.